The present T cell receptor beta chain was sequenced within a study of blood T cells in healthy people across ages. Germline CDR1 reads SGHTA; CDR2 reads FQGNSA. The V and J ends lost 7 bases and 2 bases respectively, with 11 bases between them. The CDR3 totals 13 residues. Sample-barcoded 5' priming and a J-beta primer mix drove a second PCR of 7 to 11 cycles. Researchers report that each sample yielded at least 2.5 million CDR3-containing paired-end reads. Using its own MiXCR run on the 5' RACE reads, TCRdb lists one record per CDR3 protein. Among about 800,000 distinct CDR3 sequences, nearly 60% were seen once, and the ten largest hold roughly 22%.

This clonotype was sampled from a man aged 30 to 45 in good health. The genes are TRBV7-2 and TRBJ2-5, with no clear D. Input material: blood. CDR3 loop: CASIFAEQETQYF. The CDR3 nucleotides read TGTGCCAGCATCTTTGCAGAGCAAGAGACCCAGTACTTC.